The 21 T cell receptor beta chains given below trace back to one sample, sequenced in a study of early T cells in non-severe SARS-CoV-2 infection. From the 5' RACE reads, TCRdb called clonotypes with MiXCR, one entry per CDR3 protein. The sample holds 90,000 to 120,000 distinct CDR3 sequences, roughly 11% seen once. Source material: whole blood. The receptors originated from an adult who was a healthcare worker with PCR-confirmed SARS-CoV-2 infection or an uninfected control (not recorded which).

This clonotype has just a few counts. The V gene is TRBV6-6, the J gene TRBJ2-4, with 9 positions matching TRBD2. Losses at the gene ends were 2 bases for V and 2 bases for J; bases not matched to a gene: 4. Germline CDR1 and CDR2: MNHNY and SVGAGI (reference sequence). CDR3 size: 16 residues. This chain's CDR3 is CASSYAGLATKNIQYF. The CDR3 DNA follows: TGTGCCAGCAGTTACGCCGGACTAGCGACCAAAAACATTCAGTACTTC.

There are many counts of this clonotype. The V call is TRBV2, the J call TRBJ2-7, with TRBD2 matching over 14 bases. Germline V gene lookup returns CDR1 SNHLY and CDR2 FYNNEI. The CDR3 sequence is 16 residues long. V shed 9 bases, J shed 6 bases, and the junction held 13 bases outside the gene matches. The chain's CDR3 is CASRRTSGRNPPEQYF. The CDR3, as DNA: TGTGCCAGTCGTCGGACTAGCGGGAGGAACCCCCCCGAGCAGTACTTC.

This clonotype showed up many times. The rearrangement links TRBV11-2 to TRBJ2-1, with D unclear. The germline CDR1 and CDR2 sequences are SGHAT and FQNNGV. The CDR3 runs 12 residues. The germline V and J ends were trimmed by 5 bases and 10 bases, with 12 bases remaining between them. CDR3 protein: CASSTRAGEQFF. The DNA of the CDR3 is TGTGCCAGCAGCACTCGTGCTGGGGAGCAGTTCTTC.

The rearrangement links TRBV27 to TRBJ1-6; D gene uncertain. V lost 3 bases and J lost 7, with 16 bases in between. The CDR3 has 16 residues. Germline lookup yields CDR1 MNHEY and CDR2 SMNVEV (reference sequence). CDR3 coding DNA: TGTGCCAGCAGTTTTTCCCCCACGCTGCTAAATTCACCCCTCCACTTT. As protein: CASSFSPTLLNSPLHF.

V gene TRBV28 combines with J gene TRBJ1-6; D perhaps matches TRBD1 (5 bases). Per germline, CDR1 MDHEN and CDR2 SYDVKM. The CDR3 covers 13 residues. Trimming pared 6 bases from V and 7 bases from J, leaving 10 bases between. This CDR3 is CASRGTVNSPLHF. CDR3 in DNA: TGTGCCAGCAGAGGGACGGTGAATTCACCCCTCCACTTT.

This clonotype came up many times. The V gene is TRBV24-1, the J gene TRBJ2-1; TRBD1 might be the D (6 bases). V lost 7 bases and J lost 0, with 9 bases in between. The CDR3 sequence is 14 residues long. Germline CDR1 reads KGHDR; CDR2 reads SFDVKD. Here the CDR3 reads CATSNRASYNEQFF. CDR3 coding DNA: TGTGCCACCAGCAACAGGGCCTCCTACAATGAGCAGTTCTTC.

V gene TRBV18 combines with J gene TRBJ2-1; D is uncertain. The length of the CDR3 is 17 residues. V was pared by 3 bases and J by 0 bases, with 15 bases between. From germline, CDR1 is KGHSH and CDR2 LQKENI. In DNA, the CDR3 is TGTGCCAGCTCACCGGTTTGGACGGAGAGCTCCTACAATGAGCAGTTCTTC. The encoded protein is CASSPVWTESSYNEQFF.

Ten or more counts support this clonotype. This chain links TRBV4-1 with TRBJ2-5, with D possibly being TRBD1 or TRBD2 (6 bases each). V lost 6 bases, J lost 1 base, and 9 bases lay in between. Germline V CDR1 and CDR2: MGHRA, YSYEKL. The CDR3 has 13 amino acids. The CDR3 DNA sequence: TGCGCCAGCAGTAGGGGGGTCCAAGAGACCCAGTACTTC. Encoded protein: CASSRGVQETQYF.

Only a few counts were recorded for this clonotype. V is TRBV7-9 and J is TRBJ2-2; D might be TRBD1 or TRBD2, each matching 5 bases. The CDR3 runs 16 residues. Trimming removed 6 bases from V and 6 bases from J, with 20 bases in between. Germline loops: CDR1 SEHNR, CDR2 FQNEAQ (reference sequence). The CDR3 sequence: CASRGPGRTFSGELFF. The CDR3 DNA is TGTGCCAGCAGGGGGCCGGGACGGACCTTTTCCGGGGAGCTGTTTTTT.

This clonotype showed up many times. This rearrangement joins TRBV7-2 to TRBJ2-5; D gene unclear. The germline CDR1 and CDR2 sequences are SGHTA and FQGNSA. The CDR3 consists of 13 residues. The ends were cut back, 6 bases at V and 5 bases at J, with 13 bases in the middle. DNA for the CDR3: TGTGCCAGCAGATACCCCGTGGTGGAGACCCAGTACTTC. Encoded protein: CASRYPVVETQYF.

Ten or more counts support this clonotype. The gene calls are TRBV6-5 and TRBJ2-1; 10 bases match TRBD2. Germline CDR1 MNHEY, CDR2 SVGAGI. The CDR3 extends over 17 amino acids. V lost 2 bases, J lost 12 bases, and 16 bases stayed unmatched. The CDR3: CASSYTSTASGRLRQFF. The CDR3 DNA sequence: TGTGCCAGCAGTTACACCTCCACCGCTAGCGGGAGACTACGGCAGTTCTTC.

This clonotype was counted only a few times. V and J are TRBV29-1 and TRBJ1-3; D unresolved. This CDR3 comprises 14 residues. Germline V gives CDR1 SQVTM, CDR2 ANQGSEA. With 2 bases removed from V and 3 bases from J, the gap between germline ends came to 11 bases. CDR3 nucleotides: TGCAGCGTTGAACCCGGGTTGGGTGGAAACACCATATATTTT. Its protein is CSVEPGLGGNTIYF. The full variable domain, rest sourced from reference TRBV29-1 and TRBJ1-3, is SAVISQKPSRDICQRGTSLTIQCQVDSQVTMMFWYRQQPGQSLTLIATANQGSEATYESGFVIDKFPISRPNLTFSTLTVSNMSPEDSSIYLCSVEPGLGGNTIYFGEGSWLTVV.

At least ten counts were recorded for this clonotype. The chain combines TRBV5-1 with TRBJ1-1; D gene ambiguous. The CDR3 extends over 11 amino acids. V shed 7 bases and J shed 1 base, with 5 bases lying between them. Per the germline V gene, CDR1 is SGHRS and CDR2 is YFSETQ. CDR3 nucleotide sequence: TGCGCCAGCCGTTCGAACACTGAAGCTTTCTTT. Translation gives CASRSNTEAFF.

The table lists this clonotype with a few counts. The chain carries TRBV27 and TRBJ1-6; D may be TRBD1 (6 bases). The V gene lost 5 bases and the J gene lost 5 bases, with 16 bases spanning the gap. This CDR3 is built from 16 residues. Germline CDR1 and CDR2: MNHEY and SMNVEV (reference sequence). CDR3 loop: CASSINRDTHNSPLHF. DNA for the CDR3: TGTGCCAGCAGTATAAACCGGGACACACATAATTCACCCCTCCACTTT.

This clonotype was detected a few times. The rearrangement joins TRBV20-1 to TRBJ2-2; the match to TRBD2 covers 11 bases. CDR1 DFQATT and CDR2 SNEGSKA come from the germline V gene (reference sequence). The CDR3 runs 15 residues. Germline trimming cut 5 bases from V and 5 bases from J; bases unmatched to any gene: 7. CDR3 sequence: CSALLAGVKTGELFF. DNA for the CDR3: TGCAGTGCTCTACTAGCGGGAGTTAAAACCGGGGAGCTGTTTTTT.

This clonotype came up a few times. The chain uses TRBV7-2 and TRBJ2-7, with TRBD1 identical over 9 bases. Germline V gives CDR1 SGHTA, CDR2 FQGNSA. J was trimmed by 3 bases and V by 4 bases; bases with no gene match: 4. The CDR3 extends over 14 amino acids. The CDR3 DNA follows: TGTGCCAGCAGCTACCGACAGGGGGTCTACGAGCAGTACTTC. Translating gives CASSYRQGVYEQYF.

This clonotype has just a few counts. The rearrangement joins TRBV5-1 to TRBJ2-7; D perhaps matches TRBD1 (5 bases). This CDR3 region has 15 residues. The germline gives CDR1 SGHRS, CDR2 YFSETQ. V was pared by 4 bases and J by 1 base, with 15 bases between. Here the CDR3 DNA reads TGCGCCAGCAGCCCCGATCCAGGGAATTCCTACGAGCAGTACTTC. As protein: CASSPDPGNSYEQYF.

This clonotype was observed at least ten times. V gene TRBV7-9 combines with J gene TRBJ1-2; 7 bases are a match to TRBD1. The CDR3 sequence is 14 residues long. Germline values: CDR1 SEHNR, CDR2 FQNEAQ (reference sequence). V trimming: 5 bases; J trimming: 4 bases; junction bases outside the gene matches: 7. As DNA, the CDR3 is TGTGCCAGCAGCCCGCCGGGACAGATCTATGGCTACACCTTC. It specifies CASSPPGQIYGYTF.

This clonotype has only a few counts. V gene TRBV5-1 combines with J gene TRBJ1-4; D is undetermined. The germline CDR1 and CDR2 sequences are SGHRS and YFSETQ. The V end was cut by 2 bases, the J end by 7 bases, with 18 bases between. The CDR3 contains 16 residues. CDR3 amino acids: CASSLSFGQSIEKLFF. CDR3 coding DNA: TGCGCCAGCAGCTTATCGTTCGGGCAGTCGATTGAAAAACTGTTTTTT.

This clonotype appeared many times. The rearrangement joins TRBV13 to TRBJ1-4; D may be TRBD1 (5 bases). Germline V CDR1 and CDR2: PRHDT, FYEKMQ (reference sequence). The CDR3 length is 13 residues. Trimming left V 5 bases short and J 7 bases short, with 11 bases between. CDR3: CASSLRGTEKLFF. DNA of the CDR3: TGTGCCAGCAGCCTCCGGGGGACTGAAAAACTGTTTTTT.

There are a few counts of this clonotype. This sequence joins TRBV14 and TRBJ2-7; D unclear. This CDR3 region has 11 residues. Germline-derived CDR1 and CDR2 are SGHDN and FVKESK. V was shortened by 2 bases and J by 3 bases, with 2 bases between the two germline ends. CDR3 nucleotide sequence: TGTGCCAGCAGCCAATTCTACGAGCAGTACTTC. Its translation: CASSQFYEQYF.